Following are 3 T cell receptor beta chains from one sample sequenced in a study of spatial heterogeneity in lung cancer. Specified time point: sample taken at primary tumor resection. Tumor, nontumor lung or frozen PBMC supplied whole RNA, sequenced without sorting. TCRdb reprocessed the 5' RACE reads with MiXCR, giving one entry per CDR3 protein. Among 50,000 to 55,000 distinct CDR3 sequences listed, less than 9% were seen once. The sequencing here drew on PBMCs, taken at surgery. The receptors were sampled from a female donor with early-stage non-small cell lung cancer.

This clonotype occurred many times. The J gene is TRBJ2-1, the V gene TRBV12-3 or TRBV12-4; 10 bases map to TRBD1. The V and J ends lost 3 bases and 1 base, in that order; junction bases with no gene match: 0. The length of the CDR3 is 15 residues. The CDR3 DNA sequence: TGTGCCAGCAGTTTGGGACAGGGGTCCTACAATGAGCAGTTCTTC. Translation: CASSLGQGSYNEQFF.

This clonotype was counted a few times. The rearrangement links TRBV7-6 to TRBJ2-2; D gene unclear. Trimming shortened V by 5 bases and J by 3 bases, and 10 bases separated the two germline ends. The CDR3 is 14 amino acids. Per the germline V gene, CDR1 is SGHVS and CDR2 is FNYEAQ. The CDR3 reads CASSPGRDTGELFF. The CDR3 DNA reads TGTGCCAGCAGCCCCGGACGGGACACCGGGGAGCTGTTTTTT.

This clonotype has ten or more counts. This chain links TRBV10-3 with TRBJ1-5; TRBD1 matches at 10 bases. Germline V gene sequence: CDR1 ENHRY, CDR2 SYGVKD. Losses at the gene ends were 7 bases for V and 6 bases for J; bases not matched to a gene: 9. The CDR3 is 15 residues long. The CDR3 region has the DNA TGTGCCATCATTCCGGAGGACAGGGGGGCTCAGCCCCAGCATTTT. As protein: CAIIPEDRGAQPQHF.